This record covers a single T cell receptor beta chain. What it binds is not known. The sample originates from a study of ipilimumab plus nivolumab after autologous stem cell transplantation. Study context: A median of roughly 8 nivolumab and five or six ipilimumab doses were given. The myeloma cohort included high-risk transplant-naive patients and patients relapsing within 3 years of a first autologous transplant.

Starting 14 to 28 days after autologous transplant, ipilimumab 1 mg/kg was given. Only in-frame clones appear in the TCRdb table, and some are missing; sequencing was by immunoSEQ multiplex PCR. The data show fewer than 45,000 clones, 80% to 95% seen once. Whole-study findings and limits: Per the authors, repertoire, Treg and microbiota data justify further study.

Trimming took 0 bases from V and 6 from J, leaving 9 bases between them. CDR1 and CDR2 from the germline V gene are MNHEY and SMNVEV (reference sequence). The CDR3 contains 14 residues. The source of this sequence is a male donor with multiple myeloma. The chain has TRBV27 and TRBJ2-1; no firm D call. The source material was PBMCs, sampled in a trial of ipilimumab plus nivolumab as post-transplant consolidation. The CDR3 protein is CASSLSGIFNEQFF. The CDR3 DNA reads TGTGCCAGCAGTTTATCGGGTATCTTCAATGAGCAGTTCTTC.